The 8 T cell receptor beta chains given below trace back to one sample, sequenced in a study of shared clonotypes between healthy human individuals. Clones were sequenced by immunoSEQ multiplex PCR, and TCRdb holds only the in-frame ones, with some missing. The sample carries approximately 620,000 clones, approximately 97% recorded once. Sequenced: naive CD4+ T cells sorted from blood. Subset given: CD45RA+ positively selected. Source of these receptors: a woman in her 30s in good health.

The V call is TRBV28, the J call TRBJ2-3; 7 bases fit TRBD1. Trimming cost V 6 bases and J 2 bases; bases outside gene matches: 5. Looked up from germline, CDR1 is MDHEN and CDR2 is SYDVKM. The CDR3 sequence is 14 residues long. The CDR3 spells CASSLGQPTDTQYF. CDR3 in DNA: TGTGCCAGCAGCCTGGGACAGCCCACAGATACGCAGTATTTT.

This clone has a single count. The CDR3 bases are TGCGCCAGCAGCCCGGGACTAGCGGGAGGACGCGGCAATGAGCAGTTCTTC. Protein: CASSPGLAGGRGNEQFF. The V gene is TRBV5-1, the J gene TRBJ2-1, with TRBD2 matching 15 bases. V dropped 4 bases and J dropped 6; count of bases not matched to a gene: 8. CDR1 is SGHRS and CDR2 is YFSETQ in the germline V gene. CDR3 length: 17 residues.

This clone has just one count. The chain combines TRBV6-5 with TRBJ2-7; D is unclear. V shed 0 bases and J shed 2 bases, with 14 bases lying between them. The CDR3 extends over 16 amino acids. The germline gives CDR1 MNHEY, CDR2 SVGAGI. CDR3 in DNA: TGTGCCAGCAGTTACTCAGCCCCATCCGGAACCTACGAGCAGTACTTC. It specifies CASSYSAPSGTYEQYF.

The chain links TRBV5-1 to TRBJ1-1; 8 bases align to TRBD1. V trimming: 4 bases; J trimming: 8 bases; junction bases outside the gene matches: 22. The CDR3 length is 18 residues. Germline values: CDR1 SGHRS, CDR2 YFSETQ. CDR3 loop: CASSPWGEIGAGGLEAFF. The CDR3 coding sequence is TGCGCCAGCAGCCCCTGGGGTGAGATTGGGGCAGGGGGCCTAGAAGCTTTCTTT.

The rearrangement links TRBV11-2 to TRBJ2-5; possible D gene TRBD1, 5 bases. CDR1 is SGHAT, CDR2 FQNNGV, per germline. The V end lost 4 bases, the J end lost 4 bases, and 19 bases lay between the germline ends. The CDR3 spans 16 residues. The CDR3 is CASSSGLSSRRETQYF. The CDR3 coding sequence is TGTGCCAGCAGCTCAGGGCTATCGTCCCGGCGAGAGACCCAGTACTTC.

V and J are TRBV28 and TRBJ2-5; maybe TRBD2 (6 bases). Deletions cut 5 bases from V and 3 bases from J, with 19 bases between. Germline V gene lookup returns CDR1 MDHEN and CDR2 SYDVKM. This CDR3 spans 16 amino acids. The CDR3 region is CASSIPRRTKKETQYF. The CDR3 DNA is TGTGCCAGCAGTATCCCCCGCCGGACTAAGAAAGAGACCCAGTACTTC.

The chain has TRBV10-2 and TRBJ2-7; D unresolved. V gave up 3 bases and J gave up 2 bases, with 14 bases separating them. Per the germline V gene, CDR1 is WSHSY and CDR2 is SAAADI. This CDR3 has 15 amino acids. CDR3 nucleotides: TGCGCCAGCAGTGAAAGAGACGTTAGAGCCTACGAGCAGTACTTC. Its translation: CASSERDVRAYEQYF.

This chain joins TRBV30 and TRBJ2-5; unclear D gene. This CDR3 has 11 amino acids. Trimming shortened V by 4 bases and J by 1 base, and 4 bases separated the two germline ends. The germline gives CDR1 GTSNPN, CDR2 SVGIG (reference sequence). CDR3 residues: CAWTGQETQYF. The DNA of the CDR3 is TGTGCCTGGACCGGCCAAGAGACCCAGTACTTC.